One and the same sample provided the 11 T cell receptor beta chains below, sequenced in a study of Ad26.COV2.S vaccination and SARS-CoV-2 variants. Produced via immunoSEQ multiplex PCR; TCRdb's table is partial and in-frame only. The sample has over 400,000 clones, 92% seen once. Treatment meaning: 15 to 20 received Ad26.COV2.S at low or high dose, single or two shots; about 5 received placebo; per-sample allocation not given. Repertoires come from day 63 after the first vaccine or placebo injection. The specimen comprised peripheral blood, sampled in a trial of Ad26.COV2.S vaccine versus placebo. Every receptor here comes from a person between 18 and 59 years old who received the Ad26.COV2.S COVID-19 vaccine or a placebo.

V and J are TRBV4-1 and TRBJ1-1; TRBD1 is a possible D gene (5 bases). Germline V CDR1 and CDR2: MGHRA, YSYEKL. The CDR3 consists of 18 residues. Trimming removed 0 bases from V and 5 bases from J, with 22 bases in between. CDR3 protein: CASSQDRIYQGWGTEAFF. The CDR3, as DNA: TGCGCCAGCAGCCAAGATCGGATCTATCAGGGCTGGGGGACTGAAGCTTTCTTT.

This chain connects TRBV12-5 to TRBJ1-1; D ambiguous. This CDR3 region has 12 residues. Germline assignment: CDR1 LGHNT and CDR2 FRNRAP. Trimming took 5 bases from V and 4 from J, leaving 8 bases between them. Here the CDR3 DNA reads TGTGCTAGTGGTCCCAAGGGCACTGAAGCTTTCTTT. As protein: CASGPKGTEAFF.

This chain uses TRBV7-9 with TRBJ2-3; 10 bases align to TRBD2. CDR3 size: 17 residues. Germline V gene data show CDR1 as SEHNR and CDR2 as FQNEAQ (reference sequence). J gave up 6 bases and V 5 bases, and 14 bases lay outside the gene matches. The CDR3 DNA reads TGTGCCAGCAGCGACTCTAGCGGGGGCCCTCTAAGTGATACGCAGTATTTT. This encodes CASSDSSGGPLSDTQYF.

This rearrangement joins TRBV2 to TRBJ2-2, with D uncertain. This CDR3 region has 14 residues. Germline lookup yields CDR1 SNHLY and CDR2 FYNNEI. The V and J ends lost 10 bases and 4 bases respectively, with 16 bases between them. The DNA of the CDR3 is TGTGCCACTAAAGATAGAACGGCCACCGGGGAGCTGTTTTTT. It specifies CATKDRTATGELFF.

V usage is TRBV6-2 or TRBV6-3 and J usage is TRBJ2-3; 10 bases fit TRBD2. V lost 4 bases and J lost 1; bases outside the gene matches: 2. Germline-derived CDR1 and CDR2 are MNHEY and SVGEGT. The CDR3 sequence is 15 residues long. This chain's CDR3 is CASSFLAGGTDTQYF. CDR3 in DNA: TGTGCCAGCAGTTTCCTAGCGGGGGGCACAGATACGCAGTATTTT.

J is TRBJ2-5 and V is TRBV7-9; D unresolved. The CDR3 is made up of 16 amino acids. Germline V gene sequence: CDR1 SEHNR, CDR2 FQNEAQ (reference sequence). V gave up 3 bases and J gave up 5 bases, with 19 bases separating them. CDR3 DNA: TGTGCCAGCAGCTTCCCCGCCTTTTCCGCCTCGGAGACCCAGTACTTC. Translating it yields CASSFPAFSASETQYF. Looking up the rest from reference TRBV7-9 and TRBJ2-5 gives the full variable domain: DTGVSQNPRHKITKRGQNVTFRCDPISEHNRLYWYRQTLGQGPEFLTYFQNEAQLEKSRLLSDRFSAERPKGSFSTLEIQRTEQGDSAMYLCASSFPAFSASETQYFGPGTRLLVL.

V is TRBV4-1 and J is TRBJ2-3; D unclear. CDR3 length: 14 residues. The germline CDR1 and CDR2 sequences are MGHRA and YSYEKL. V was trimmed by 4 bases and J by 0 bases, leaving 8 bases between them. As DNA, the CDR3 is TGCGCCAGCAGCCGGATCGGGAGCACAGATACGCAGTATTTT. Amino acids: CASSRIGSTDTQYF.

The genes are TRBV29-1 and TRBJ1-2, with TRBD1 identical over 10 bases. J lost 0 bases, V lost 6 bases, and 10 bases had no gene match. The CDR3 covers 16 residues. Germline V gene data show CDR1 as SQVTM and CDR2 as ANQGSEA. The CDR3 sequence: CSVYWDRGASNYGYTF. In nucleotides, the CDR3 is TGCAGCGTATACTGGGACAGGGGCGCTTCTAACTATGGCTACACCTTC.

The rearrangement links TRBV19 to TRBJ1-2; D is unclear. Trimming stripped 3 bases from V and 3 bases from J, with 11 bases between. Looked up from germline, CDR1 is LNHDA and CDR2 is SQIVND (reference sequence). The CDR3 has 14 amino acids. Here the CDR3 DNA reads TGTGCCAGTAGTATGGGTGGGAGTGACTATGGCTACACCTTC. It encodes CASSMGGSDYGYTF.

This rearrangement joins TRBV2 to TRBJ1-5; 11 bases are shared with TRBD1. Germline assignment: CDR1 SNHLY and CDR2 FYNNEI. Trimming at V came to 7 bases and at J to 6 bases, leaving 5 bases not matched to a gene. This CDR3 has 14 amino acids. The CDR3 coding sequence is TGTGCCAGCATCGGACAGGGGGCTGGTCAGCCCCAGCATTTT. Its protein is CASIGQGAGQPQHF.

V and J are TRBV6-1 and TRBJ2-7, with TRBD1 matching over 7 bases. Trimming at V came to 3 bases and at J to 0 bases, leaving 11 bases not matched to a gene. The CDR3 loop spans 17 amino acids. Germline-derived CDR1 and CDR2 are MNHNS and SASEGT. The CDR3 protein is CASSEGSGQHDSYEQYF. The CDR3, as DNA: TGTGCCAGCAGTGAGGGGTCGGGACAGCACGACTCCTACGAGCAGTACTTC.